Listed below are T cell receptor beta chains from one sample, sequenced in a study of blood T cell repertoires in COVID-19. Profiled with immunoSEQ multiplex PCR; TCRdb holds only in-frame clones, not every one. The sample records approximately 240,000 clones, roughly 87% being singletons. The sample comprised PBMCs or T cells enriched from blood (not recorded which). The receptors were gathered from a woman aged 25 to 39 with acute COVID-19. Each CDR3 is given with its conserved first and last residue. The D gene is left open where the match is weak. Size values are once, few and many counts, or a class for expanded clones, and some rows have none.

J | D | V | length | size | DNA | CDR3
TRBJ1-5 | TRBD1 | TRBV3-1/TRBV3-2 | 13 | few | TGTGCCAGCAGCCAGGGACAGGTCGGTAGTCCGCATTTT | CASSQGQVGSPHF
TRBJ2-5 | TRBD1 | TRBV5-1 | 16 | NA | TGCGCCAGCAGCCCCGGGACAGGGAATTATCGGGAGACCCAGTACTTC | CASSPGTGNYRETQYF
TRBJ1-5 | TRBD1 | TRBV2 | 13 | NA | TGTGCCAGCGGCGGGACAGCTAATCAGCCCCAGCATTTT | CASGGTANQPQHF
TRBJ2-1 | NA | TRBV9 | 14 | once | TGTGCCAGCAGCGTAAGGCACGGGGGCAATGAGCAGTTCTTC | CASSVRHGGNEQFF
TRBJ2-1 | NA | TRBV24-1 | 17 | NA | TGTGCCACCAGTGATTTGCCCCTACCGGGATCCAACAATGAGCAGTTCTTC | CATSDLPLPGSNNEQFF
TRBJ2-2 | TRBD1 | TRBV2 | 16 | NA | TGTGCCAGCAGCGCTCGGGACAGGGCGTTCGGCGGGGAGCTGTTTTTT | CASSARDRAFGGELFF
TRBJ2-5 | NA | TRBV7-8 | 16 | NA | TGTGCCAGCAGCCCGATGGGCGGGGCCCGGAGAGAGACCCAGTACTTC | CASSPMGGARRETQYF
TRBJ2-1 | TRBD2 | TRBV28 | 16 | NA | TGTGCCAGCAGTTTAGTTACTAGCGGATTTTACAATGAGCAGTTCTTC | CASSLVTSGFYNEQFF
TRBJ2-3 | TRBD2 | TRBV6-6 | 15 | NA | TGTGCCAGCAGTCTTAGCGGGAGAGGCACAGATACGCAGTATTTT | CASSLSGRGTDTQYF
TRBJ1-1 | TRBD1 | TRBV4-2 | 17 | NA | TGTGCCAGCAGCCAAGTTGTACAGGGGGGGATGAACACTGAAGCTTTCTTT | CASSQVVQGGMNTEAFF
TRBJ2-7 | NA | TRBV19 | 14 | NA | TGTGCCAGTAGTGTACAGGCCCTCTCCTACGAGCAGTACTTC | CASSVQALSYEQYF
TRBJ2-7 | TRBD2 | TRBV6-2/TRBV6-3 | 15 | NA | TGTGCCAGCAGTTACTCCGGCGGGAGCTCCTACGAGCAGTACTTC | CASSYSGGSSYEQYF
TRBJ2-1 | TRBD2 | TRBV20-1 | 14 | NA | TGCAGTGCTAGTGGACTAGCTCAAATTGATGAGCAGTTCTTC | CSASGLAQIDEQFF
TRBJ1-2 | NA | TRBV28 | 15 | NA | TGTGCCAGCCAAAACACCGGGACAACGAGGAGGGGCTACACCTTC | CASQNTGTTRRGYTF
TRBJ1-1 | TRBD1 | TRBV2 | 12 | NA | TGTGCCAGCCAGGGGGAAAACCGTGAAGCTTTCTTT | CASQGENREAFF
TRBJ2-1 | TRBD2 | TRBV27 | 16 | NA | TGTGCCAGCAGTTTTCTAGCGGGGGGAATAAACAATGAGCAGTTCTTC | CASSFLAGGINNEQFF
TRBJ1-6 | NA | TRBV5-1 | 15 | NA | TGCGCCAGCTCCACCCGGGACAACTATAATTCACCCCTCCACTTT | CASSTRDNYNSPLHF
TRBJ2-3 | TRBD1 | TRBV28 | 15 | NA | TGTGCCAGCAGTTCCCGGGACAGGGGTATAGATACGCAGTATTTT | CASSSRDRGIDTQYF
TRBJ1-2 | TRBD1 | TRBV4-1 | 14 | NA | TGCGCCAGCAGCCACTCACAGGGGCAGCATGGCTACACCTTC | CASSHSQGQHGYTF
TRBJ2-1 | NA | TRBV11-2 | 14 | few | TGTGCCAGCAGCTTAGGGGAGGCTAGCTATGAGCAGTTCTTC | CASSLGEASYEQFF
TRBJ2-4 | NA | TRBV28 | 17 | NA | TGTGCCAGCAGTCGGTGGAGCGGGCCTAAAGCCAAAAACATTCAGTACTTC | CASSRWSGPKAKNIQYF
TRBJ2-1 | NA | TRBV12-3/TRBV12-4 | 12 | NA | TGTGCCAGCAGCCGCCCTTGGAGTGAGCAGTTCTTC | CASSRPWSEQFF
TRBJ1-5 | TRBD1 | TRBV28 | 16 | NA | TGTGCCAGCAGACTCGCAGGGGGCTTAGGCAATCAGCCCCAGCATTTT | CASRLAGGLGNQPQHF
TRBJ2-2 | NA | TRBV12-5 | 15 | NA | TGTGCTAGTGGTTTGAGGACAGAGGTTCCCGGGGAGCTGTTTTTT | CASGLRTEVPGELFF
TRBJ2-6 | TRBD1 | TRBV15 | 20 | once | TGTGCCACCAGCAGAGATTGGGAGACAGGGGGCTTCACTGGGGCCAACGTCCTGACTTTC | CATSRDWETGGFTGANVLTF
TRBJ2-3 | NA | TRBV5-1 | 14 | NA | TGCGCCAGCAGCTTGGGACAGTTTAAAGATACGCAGTATTTT | CASSLGQFKDTQYF
TRBJ2-6 | NA | TRBV15 | 16 | few | TGTGCCACCAGCAGAGATTCGGAGTCTGGGGCCAACGTCCTGACTTTC | CATSRDSESGANVLTF
TRBJ1-5 | TRBD1 | TRBV7-2 | 15 | NA | TGTGCCAGCAGCATCGGGACAGGTTGGGGTCAGCCCCAGCATTTT | CASSIGTGWGQPQHF
TRBJ2-5 | NA | TRBV14 | 15 | NA | TGTGCCAGCAGCCAGCACTCAAACGGCCAAGAGACCCAGTACTTC | CASSQHSNGQETQYF
TRBJ2-2 | NA | TRBV23-1 | 15 | NA | TGCGCCAGCAGTCAACCGACTCGAGTGTCCGGGGAGCTGTTTTTT | CASSQPTRVSGELFF
TRBJ1-1 | NA | TRBV27 | 14 | NA | TGTGCCAGCAGTCCATCCTACGGGTGGGCTGAAGCTTTCTTT | CASSPSYGWAEAFF
TRBJ1-4 | NA | TRBV19 | 14 | few | TGTGCCAGTAGTTCGGGAAACGCTAATGAAAAACTGTTTTTT | CASSSGNANEKLFF